This T cell receptor (beta chain) stems from a study of monozygotic twins with inflammatory bowel disease. The CDR3 consists of 13 residues. Germline values: CDR1 DFQATT, CDR2 SNEGSKA (reference sequence). cDNA was produced in eight separate reactions per sample. Incorporation of UMIs carrying a 6-nucleotide sample barcode was performed by template switching. TCRdb reprocessed the 5' RACE reads; each CDR3 protein has one entry and no DNA is given. The sample has a few hundred thousand distinct CDR3 sequences. Findings of the study overall: Researchers report that IBD patients shared fewer clonotypes with others than healthy twins, especially amid disease activity.

Remarks on this clonotype: Its target is unknown.

This rearrangement joins TRBV20-1 to TRBJ1-5; TCRdb designates TRBD1, a call that cannot be tested without DNA. Sequenced material: blood. The sequence was obtained from a human donor with ulcerative colitis or Crohn's disease, or a healthy co-twin of an affected twin (not recorded which). The CDR3 sequence is CSARTGGGQPQHF.